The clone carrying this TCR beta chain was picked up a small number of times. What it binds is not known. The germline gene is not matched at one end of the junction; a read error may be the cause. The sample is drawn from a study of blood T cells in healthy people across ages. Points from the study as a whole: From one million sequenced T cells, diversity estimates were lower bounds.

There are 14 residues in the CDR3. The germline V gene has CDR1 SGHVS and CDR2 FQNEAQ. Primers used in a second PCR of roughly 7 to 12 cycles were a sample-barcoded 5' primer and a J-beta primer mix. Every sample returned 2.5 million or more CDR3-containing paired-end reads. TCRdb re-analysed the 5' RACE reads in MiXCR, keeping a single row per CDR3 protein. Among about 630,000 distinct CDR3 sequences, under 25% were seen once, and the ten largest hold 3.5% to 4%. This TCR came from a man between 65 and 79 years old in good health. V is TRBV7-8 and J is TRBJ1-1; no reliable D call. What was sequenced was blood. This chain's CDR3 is CVSSLAWGNTEAFF. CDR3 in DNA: TGTGTCAGCAGCTTAGCGTGGGGGAACACTGAAGCTTTCTTT.